This T cell receptor (beta chain) was observed in a study of T cell repertoires in cytomegalovirus infection. TCRdb called the reads again in MiXCR, with one record for every CDR3 protein. Of approximately 910,000 distinct CDR3 sequences in the sample, roughly 30% were seen once. Unmatched junction bases numbered 11, after V lost 2 bases and J lost 2 bases. The CDR3 contains 18 residues. The germline V gene encodes CDR1 MNHNS and CDR2 SASEGT. In the case of this clonotype: Its antigen is unidentified.

The sequencing used cultured CD8+ T cells from PBMCs, collected from culture after CMV antigen stimulation. This chain links TRBV6-1 with TRBJ2-2; 7 positions match TRBD1. This TCR came from a human donor in good health (CMV status not recorded). Some clones in this sample may be carry-over from other donors' samples. The CDR3, as DNA: TGTGCCAGCAGTGAATTTCAGGGGGTTGCGGAAAACACCGGGGAGCTGTTTTTT. It encodes CASSEFQGVAENTGELFF.